Each of the 23 T cell receptor beta chains below was sequenced from the same sample in a study of chemoradiotherapy in HPV16-positive cancers. Profiled with immunoSEQ multiplex PCR; TCRdb holds only in-frame clones, not every one. This table holds about 5,000 clones, about 91% found once. The sample here was tumor tissue, taken from a patient who underwent chemoradiotherapy. The source of these receptors is a human donor with HPV-associated anogenital cancer.

J is TRBJ2-7 and V is TRBV27; D unclear. Germline loops: CDR1 MNHEY, CDR2 SMNVEV (reference sequence). V shed 0 bases and J shed 5 bases, with 17 bases lying between them. This CDR3 comprises 16 residues. This CDR3 is CASSLSDPFFVDEQYF. The CDR3 nucleotides read TGTGCCAGCAGTTTATCGGACCCCTTTTTCGTTGACGAGCAGTACTTC.

CDR3 coding DNA: TGTGCCAGCATATTGGAAAGCTCCTATAATTCACCCCTCCACTTT. Translation: CASILESSYNSPLHF. This chain joins TRBV2 and TRBJ1-6; D remains ambiguous. V was cut by 7 bases and J by 0 bases, with 10 bases left in between. In germline, CDR1 is SNHLY, CDR2 FYNNEI. This CDR3 region has 15 residues. The full variable domain, its missing parts supplied by reference TRBV2 and TRBJ1-6, is EPEVTQTPSHQVTQMGQEVILRCVPISNHLYFYWYRQILGQKVEFLVSFYNNEISEKSEIFDDQFSVERPDGSNFTLKIRSTKLEDSAMYFCASILESSYNSPLHFGNGTRLTVT.

The rearrangement links TRBV27 to TRBJ2-7; D unclear. Germline loops: CDR1 MNHEY, CDR2 SMNVEV (reference sequence). V lost 2 bases, J lost 6 bases, and 5 bases lay in between. CDR3 length: 11 amino acids. DNA for the CDR3: TGTGCCAGCAGTTTAGGTGGCGAGCAGTACTTC. Protein: CASSLGGEQYF.

This chain connects TRBV27 to TRBJ1-2; D possibly corresponds to TRBD1 (5 bases). From germline, CDR1 is MNHEY and CDR2 SMNVEV (reference sequence). Trimming left V 4 bases short and J 2 bases short, with 14 bases between. CDR3 length: 15 residues. The CDR3 DNA reads TGTGCCAGCAGTTCAACCCTGTGGGGGAACTATGGCTACACCTTC. Translated, it gives CASSSTLWGNYGYTF.

The chain recombines TRBV7-2 with TRBJ2-2; D uncertain. The V and J ends lost 4 bases and 4 bases respectively, with 13 bases between them. The CDR3 is 15 amino acids. CDR1 is SGHTA, CDR2 FQGNSA, per germline. The CDR3 nucleotides are TGTGCCAGCAGCTCGCACCCACCAGGCACCGGGGAGCTGTTTTTT. It is translated as CASSSHPPGTGELFF.

CDR3 sequence reads: CASSPTGFPTNEKLFF. The CDR3 DNA reads TGTGCCAGCAGTCCAACAGGGTTTCCAACTAATGAAAAACTGTTTTTT. The gene calls are TRBV27 and TRBJ1-4; tentative D call: TRBD1 (6 bases). CDR3 length equals 16 residues. Germline assignment: CDR1 MNHEY and CDR2 SMNVEV (reference sequence). The V gene lost 5 bases and the J gene lost 0 bases, with 13 bases spanning the gap.

V gene TRBV19 combines with J gene TRBJ1-4; no clear D gene. Trimming pared 4 bases from V and 5 bases from J, leaving 8 bases between. The length of the CDR3 is 13 residues. Germline CDR1 LNHDA, CDR2 SQIVND (reference sequence). CDR3 nucleotide sequence: TGTGCCAGTAGTACTGGGGTCAATGAAAAACTGTTTTTT. Amino acid sequence: CASSTGVNEKLFF.

The chain carries TRBV6-6 and TRBJ1-1; D possibly corresponds to TRBD1 (6 bases). The germline V and J ends were trimmed by 5 bases and 0 bases, with 10 bases remaining between them. CDR1 and CDR2 (germline): MNHNY, SVGAGI (reference sequence). This CDR3 region has 14 residues. Written as DNA, the CDR3 is TGTGCCAGCAGTCGAGACAGGTTGAACACTGAAGCTTTCTTT. Amino acids: CASSRDRLNTEAFF.

The chain joins TRBV19 to TRBJ2-3; a possible D gene is TRBD2 (5 bases). The V gene's germline CDR1 is LNHDA and CDR2 SQIVND (reference sequence). The CDR3 sequence is 15 residues long. V was shortened by 1 base and J by 4 bases, with 12 bases between the two germline ends. The DNA for the CDR3 is TGTGCCAGTAGTATAGGGAACGGGATTTCAGATACGCAGTATTTT. Translation gives CASSIGNGISDTQYF.

This chain uses TRBV30 with TRBJ1-1, with D perhaps matching TRBD1 (5 bases). Germline CDR1 reads GTSNPN; CDR2 reads SVGIG (reference sequence). Trimming removed 4 bases at V and 0 bases at J, with 9 bases between. The CDR3 has 13 residues. CDR3 region: CAWNVGVNTEAFF. The CDR3 DNA reads as TGTGCCTGGAACGTGGGGGTGAACACTGAAGCTTTCTTT.

V usage is TRBV5-1 and J usage is TRBJ2-7, with 9 bases fitting TRBD1. The germline V gene encodes CDR1 SGHRS and CDR2 YFSETQ. This CDR3 comprises 14 residues. V lost 4 bases and J lost 5; bases outside the gene matches: 7. CDR3 bases: TGCGCCAGCAGCCCGGGACAGGGTGACAACGAGCAGTACTTC. Protein: CASSPGQGDNEQYF.

The rearrangement links TRBV19 to TRBJ1-2; 7 bases align to TRBD1. CDR3 length equals 14 residues. J gave up 1 base and V 6 bases, and 5 bases lay outside the gene matches. The germline gives CDR1 LNHDA, CDR2 SQIVND (reference sequence). The chain's CDR3 is CASRTGALNYGYTF. CDR3 DNA: TGTGCCAGTAGAACAGGGGCCCTTAACTATGGCTACACCTTC.

This clone was seen once. This chain connects TRBV11-3 to TRBJ2-7; D possibly corresponds to TRBD2 (6 bases). The V and J ends lost 5 bases and 7 bases respectively, with 18 bases between them. Germline loops: CDR1 SGHNT, CDR2 YENEEA. The CDR3 covers 14 residues. CDR3 bases: TGTGCCAGCAGCCCCCGGGACTGGGGCGTAGAGCAGTACTTC. Its translation: CASSPRDWGVEQYF.

V gene TRBV5-1 combines with J gene TRBJ1-3; D gene uncertain. Trimming pared 4 bases from V and 0 bases from J, leaving 14 bases between. The germline gives CDR1 SGHRS, CDR2 YFSETQ. CDR3 size: 16 residues. The CDR3 sequence is CASSRWTADSGNTIYF. Written as DNA, the CDR3 is TGCGCCAGCAGCCGATGGACGGCCGACTCTGGAAACACCATATATTTT. The whole variable domain, filled in from reference TRBV5-1 and TRBJ1-3, reads KAGVTQTPRYLIKTRGQQVTLSCSPISGHRSVSWYQQTPGQGLQFLFEYFSETQRNKGNFPGRFSGRQFSNSRSEMNVSTLELGDSALYLCASSRWTADSGNTIYFGEGSWLTVV.

The chain carries TRBV28 and TRBJ1-6, with D uncertain. The CDR3 covers 12 residues. The V end lost 6 bases, the J end lost 10 bases, and 10 bases lay between the germline ends. The germline V gene has CDR1 MDHEN and CDR2 SYDVKM. The CDR3 sequence: CASRDGRSPLHF. Written as DNA, the CDR3 is TGTGCCAGCAGAGATGGACGATCACCCCTCCACTTT.

This clone was found a few times. The rearrangement uses TRBV13 and TRBJ1-5; perhaps TRBD1 as D (6 bases). The V gene's germline CDR1 is PRHDT and CDR2 FYEKMQ (reference sequence). V was pared by 1 base and J by 4 bases, with 17 bases between. The CDR3 extends over 17 amino acids. The CDR3 here is CASSLVGDRLGNQPQHF. CDR3 nucleotides: TGTGCCAGCAGCTTAGTGGGAGACAGGCTTGGTAATCAGCCCCAGCATTTT.

The gene calls are TRBV27 and TRBJ2-3; 9 bases align to TRBD1. Germline-derived CDR1 and CDR2 are MNHEY and SMNVEV (reference sequence). V trimming: 5 bases; J trimming: 6 bases; junction bases outside the gene matches: 6. The length of the CDR3 is 14 residues. The CDR3 bases are TGTGCCAGCAGTGCGGACAGGGGTCGGGATACGCAGTATTTT. It translates to CASSADRGRDTQYF.

V is TRBV7-2 and J is TRBJ2-7; D unresolved. Trimming took off 5 bases at V and 2 bases at J, with 16 bases between the two ends. The CDR3 runs to 15 residues. Germline values: CDR1 SGHTA, CDR2 FQGNSA. The CDR3 region is CASSPSKKLAYEQYF. The CDR3 coding sequence is TGTGCCAGCAGCCCCAGTAAAAAGTTAGCCTACGAGCAGTACTTC.

In regard to this clone: One end of the junction is discordant with germline, which a read error may explain. The chain recombines TRBV27 with TRBJ1-5; D is undetermined. The CDR3 is 14 residues long. The germline CDR1 and CDR2 sequences are MNHEY and SMNVEV (reference sequence). The CDR3 DNA follows: TGTGCCAGCATGAGGACGGGGTCCAATCGGCCCCAGCATTTT. It encodes CASMRTGSNRPQHF.

This rearrangement joins TRBV19 to TRBJ1-4; a weak D match, TRBD1 (6 bases). Trimming removed 5 bases at V and 8 bases at J, with 15 bases between. CDR1 and CDR2 (germline): LNHDA, SQIVND (reference sequence). This CDR3 has 14 amino acids. The CDR3 region is CASSGGASGEKLFF. The CDR3 DNA is TGTGCCAGTAGTGGGGGGGCGTCGGGAGAAAAACTGTTTTTT.

V and J are TRBV11-2 and TRBJ2-5, with D perhaps TRBD1 or TRBD2 (6 bases each). The CDR3 is made up of 15 amino acids. CDR1 SGHAT and CDR2 FQNNGV come from the germline V gene. V shed 5 bases and J shed 4 bases, with 17 bases lying between them. The CDR3 nucleotides are TGTGCCAGCAGCGGCCGGGGGCAGGGTGGAGAGACCCAGTACTTC. This codes for CASSGRGQGGETQYF.

On this clone: The missing conserved phenylalanine or tryptophan at the end of this CDR3 makes a read error likely. The gene calls are TRBV28 and TRBJ1-3, with no clear D. Looked up from germline, CDR1 is MDHEN and CDR2 is SYDVKM. Trimming removed 3 bases from V and 4 bases from J, with 1 base in between. The CDR3 is 11 residues long. The CDR3 is CASSFGNTIYV. CDR3 DNA: TGTGCCAGCAGTTTCGGAAACACCATATATGTT.

The genes are TRBV27 and TRBJ2-1, with 8 bases matching TRBD1. Germline CDR1 is MNHEY and CDR2 is SMNVEV (reference sequence). V was clipped by 5 bases and J by 2 bases; unmatched bases: 8. The CDR3 runs to 16 residues. The CDR3 region has the DNA TGTGCCAGCAGTCCACTCGACAGGGGTCCCTACAATGAGCAGTTCTTC. It is translated as CASSPLDRGPYNEQFF.